This TCR beta chain was sequenced for a study of T cells in Graves' hyperthyroidism and ophthalmopathy (dated by TCRdb to the late 2010s). About the study as a whole: A discovery cohort of roughly 100 patients, about 40 with Graves' ophthalmopathy and fewer than 65 with stable Graves' hyperthyroidism, was used to find distinguishing TCR V-J signatures. The 100 discovery patients were randomly split 7:3 into training and test sets. Prospective prediction of ophthalmopathy was tested in an independent validation cohort consisting of 18 to 20 hyperthyroidism patients and some 15 patients who later progressed to ophthalmopathy. In addition, the study compared T-cell repertoires in thyroid tissue and in blood from roughly 6 Graves' hyperthyroidism patients. The paper describes TCR Vbeta CDR3 sequencing of 120 to 150 peripheral blood samples, made up of fewer than 50 ophthalmopathy patients, roughly 80 hyperthyroidism patients and 17 progressor patients. Once sampling was done, hyperthyroidism patients were given methimazole at a starting dose of 30 mg daily, whereas ophthalmopathy patients were given high-dose intravenous methylprednisolone. Overall study results and their limits: In validation, progression to ophthalmopathy was predicted by the model with 70.59% sensitivity and just over 72% specificity, a median of around 5.9 months before onset. Sample size was not statistically predetermined, and blinding of investigators to group allocation was not performed. A model built on a 13 V-J signature distinguished ophthalmopathy from stable hyperthyroidism, reaching 85% to 90% sensitivity and approximately 81% specificity in cross-validation and 80%/75% in testing. Most expanded thyroid clonotypes (frequency above 0.001) were also found in blood, which suggests that blood repertoires may mirror thyroid immune responses.

Exclusion was applied to patients with uncontrolled infections, other autoimmune diseases, pregnancy or lactation. Diagnoses were established on the basis of clinical symptoms, serum thyroxine and TRAb, thyroid ultrasound, and orbital computed tomography. Total RNA was extracted with Trizol reagent, and quality was checked on an Agilent 2100 Bioanalyzer. This clonotype was seen repeatedly, ten times or more. Its specific antigen is unknown. There are no base qualities to consult, and no much larger clone falls within one base. Spanning cysteine to phenylalanine, the CDR3 consists of 13 amino acids. Only the CDR3 region is kept as DNA, spanning 39 bases read in frame from base 1. Looking up the germline V gene (reference sequence) yields CDR1 SEHNR and CDR2 FQNEAQ. V and J are truncated by 0 bases and 6 bases respectively, leaving an intervening sequence of 8 bases. The TCR beta CDR3 regions were amplified from RNA transcripts. A first-round RT-PCR of the TCR CDR3 used the HTBI primer set with the Qiagen OneStep RT-PCR kit. Libraries were constructed in a second round of multiplex PCR, after which size selection and purification were performed. The libraries were sequenced on an Illumina HiSeq2000 using paired-end 100 bp reads. The source study handled its data this way. SOAPnuke was used to process the raw data, removing reads that contained adapters or uncalled bases, had a mean Phred below 15, or lacked an exact match to the constant primer or identifier. High-quality paired reads were merged using COPE v1.2.5, and each unique nucleotide sequence was defined as a clonotype. MiTCR v1.1 was used to align clonotypes to the IMGT TRBV, TRBD and TRBJ reference segments. Analysis was restricted to V-J combinations with a frequency above 0.0001, which covered just over 98% of repertoires. A TCS score was defined as the ratio of F50 (clonal expansion) to E x V (chaos), with BLOSUM62-based TCRdist applied between CDR3 peptides within each V-J. Welch's t-statistics and random forest reduced around 510 V-J features to 13, which were used in a naive Bayes classifier (R e1071). The Morisita-Horn index was used to measure how similar the thyroid and blood repertoires were. TCRdb reprocessing: public reads trimmed at Q25 with fastp, clones called with MiXCR, in-frame beta chains kept. Identical CDR3 proteins give one entry, which carries the most common genes and DNA. These V and J calls originate from TCRdb's pipeline instead of the authors' own analysis. The sample contains 660,000 or so distinct CDR3 sequences, about 45% of them found a single time. The top ten constitute less than 9.5% of the sample.

The sequencing input was peripheral blood or thyroid tissue (not recorded which). The receptor chain draws on TRBV7-9 and TRBJ1-2; the best D guess is TRBD1, with 6 bases matching. The sequence was collected from an adult man with Graves' disease, either hyperthyroidism or ophthalmopathy (not recorded which). The CDR3 reads as follows: CASSLAGAHGYTF. The nucleotide sequence is given as TGTGCCAGCAGCTTAGCGGGGGCTCATGGCTACACCTTC.